The rows below give T cell receptor beta chains drawn from one sample of a study of identical twins. One entry per CDR3 protein results from TCRdb running MiXCR on the 5' RACE reads. The table includes more than 600,000 distinct CDR3 sequences, roughly 18% detected once. These sequences were also reported in another study, on T cells expressing NK-cell markers.

The sequenced sample was PBMCs. These receptors were obtained from a woman between 18 and 29 years old in good health. CDR3s include the opening cysteine and the closing phenylalanine or tryptophan. A D gene is named only where the DNA matches it firmly. For some rows the clone size is stated as once, few or many, or as a class when expanded; others skip it.

NA,TRBV20-1,TRBJ2-3,few,14,TGCAGTGCTAGGAAGGACGGGAGCACAGATACGCAGTATTTT,CSARKDGSTDTQYF
NA,TRBV4-3,TRBJ2-7,NA,15,TGCGCCAGCAGCCAAGATTACAGCCCTTCCCTGGAGCAGTACTTC,CASSQDYSPSLEQYF
NA,TRBV6-5,TRBJ2-3,NA,16,TGTGCCAGCAGTTATCCAGCGGGCACTAGCACAGATACGCAGTATTTT,CASSYPAGTSTDTQYF
NA,TRBV7-2,TRBJ2-7,few,15,TGTGCCAGCAGCTTAGATCCCCTTAGCTCCTACGAGCAGTACTTC,CASSLDPLSSYEQYF
NA,TRBV5-1,TRBJ1-3,NA,16,TGCGCCAGCAGCTTGGAGGGCAGACTCTCTGGAAACACCATATATTTT,CASSLEGRLSGNTIYF
NA,TRBV20-1,TRBJ1-1,NA,12,TGCAGTGCTAGAGATGAGGGGGTTCGGGCTTTCTTT,CSARDEGVRAFF
NA,TRBV7-9,TRBJ2-3,few,14,TGTGCCAGCAGCTTCAGGAGAGAAACAGATACGCAGTATTTT,CASSFRRETDTQYF
NA,TRBV12-3/TRBV12-4,TRBJ2-3,few,13,TGTGCCAGCAGACACAGGGCGACAGATACGCAGTATTTT,CASRHRATDTQYF
NA,TRBV6-5,TRBJ1-2,few,16,TGTGCCAGCAGTTACATAGGGGGGCCCGCCCTCTATGGCTACACCTTC,CASSYIGGPALYGYTF
NA,TRBV20-1,TRBJ2-1,few,16,TGCAGTGCTAGAAAGGGTTATGGACCCTCTTACAATGAGCAGTTCTTC,CSARKGYGPSYNEQFF
NA,TRBV12-3/TRBV12-4,TRBJ1-5,NA,13,TGTGCCAGCAGGGAGACAGCCAATCAGCCCCAGCATTTT,CASRETANQPQHF
TRBD2,TRBV7-9,TRBJ2-1,few,14,TGTGCCAGCAGCCCAAGGACTAGCAGCTATGAGCAGTTCTTC,CASSPRTSSYEQFF
NA,TRBV29-1,TRBJ2-7,many,12,TGCAGCGTTCGTATCAGGGATTACGAGCAGTACTTC,CSVRIRDYEQYF
NA,TRBV12-3/TRBV12-4,TRBJ2-6,many,14,TGTGCCAGCAGTCTCTTATCTGGGGCCAACGTCCTGACTTTC,CASSLLSGANVLTF